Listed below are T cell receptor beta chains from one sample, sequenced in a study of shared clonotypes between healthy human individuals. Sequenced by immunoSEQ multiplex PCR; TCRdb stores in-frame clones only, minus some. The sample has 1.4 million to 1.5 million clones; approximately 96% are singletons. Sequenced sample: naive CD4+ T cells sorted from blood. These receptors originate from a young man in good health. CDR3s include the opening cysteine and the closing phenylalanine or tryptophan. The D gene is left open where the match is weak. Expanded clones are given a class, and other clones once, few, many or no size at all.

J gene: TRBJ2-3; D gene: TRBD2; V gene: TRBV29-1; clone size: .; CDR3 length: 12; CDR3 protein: CSAIIAGNTQYF; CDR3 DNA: TGCAGCGCCATCATAGCGGGAAATACGCAGTATTTT
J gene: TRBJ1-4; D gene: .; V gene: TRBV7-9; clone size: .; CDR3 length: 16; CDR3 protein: CASSLGESATNEKLFF; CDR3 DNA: TGTGCCAGCAGCTTAGGAGAATCTGCAACTAATGAAAAACTGTTTTTT
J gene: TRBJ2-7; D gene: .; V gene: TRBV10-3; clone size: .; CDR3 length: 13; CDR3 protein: CAINGGNSYEQYF; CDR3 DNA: TGTGCCATCAACGGTGGCAACTCCTACGAGCAGTACTTC
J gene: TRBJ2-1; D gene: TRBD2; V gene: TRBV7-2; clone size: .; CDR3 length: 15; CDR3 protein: CASSSGLAAYNEQFF; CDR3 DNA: TGTGCCAGCAGCTCCGGACTAGCTGCCTACAATGAGCAGTTCTTC
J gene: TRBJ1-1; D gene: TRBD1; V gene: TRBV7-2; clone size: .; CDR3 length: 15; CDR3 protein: CASSASGTENTEAFF; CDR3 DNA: TGTGCCAGCAGCGCCTCCGGGACAGAGAACACTGAAGCTTTCTTT
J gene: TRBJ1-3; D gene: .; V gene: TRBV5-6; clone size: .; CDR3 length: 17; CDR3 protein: CASSDRLKTFSGNTIYF; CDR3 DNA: TGTGCCAGCAGCGACAGACTAAAGACGTTCTCTGGAAACACCATATATTTT
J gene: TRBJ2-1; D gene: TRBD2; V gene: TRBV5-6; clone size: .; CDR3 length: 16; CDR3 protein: CASSIYGLAGGNEQFF; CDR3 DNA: TGTGCCAGCAGCATATATGGACTAGCGGGAGGAAATGAGCAGTTCTTC
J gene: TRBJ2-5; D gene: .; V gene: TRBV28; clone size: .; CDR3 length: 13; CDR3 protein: CASSLGWKETQYF; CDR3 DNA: TGTGCCAGCAGTTTGGGATGGAAAGAGACCCAGTACTTC
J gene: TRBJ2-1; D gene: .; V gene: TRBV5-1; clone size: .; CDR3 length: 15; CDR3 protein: CASGPRSGSYNEQFF; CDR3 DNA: TGCGCCAGCGGCCCGCGATCGGGATCCTACAATGAGCAGTTCTTC
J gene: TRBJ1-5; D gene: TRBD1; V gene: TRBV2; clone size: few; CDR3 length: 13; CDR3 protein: CASSGDRQQPQHF; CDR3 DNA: TGTGCCAGCAGTGGGGACAGACAACAGCCCCAGCATTTT
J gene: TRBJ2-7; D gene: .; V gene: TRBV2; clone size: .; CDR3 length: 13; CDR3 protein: CASGWGQGPPQYF; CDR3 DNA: TGTGCCAGCGGCTGGGGACAAGGCCCTCCACAGTACTTC
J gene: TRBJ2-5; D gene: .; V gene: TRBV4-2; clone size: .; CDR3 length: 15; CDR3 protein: CASSQDARATGPQYF; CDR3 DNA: TGTGCCAGCAGCCAAGACGCGAGGGCCACCGGGCCCCAGTACTTC